The TCR beta chain under discussion was sequenced for a study of blood T cells in healthy people across ages. General study points: PBMCs left unsorted prevented a conclusive naive versus antigen-experienced comparison. Fewer expanded clones and more diversity marked long-lived versus aged donors. Those diversity estimates obtained from one million T cells were thought to be underestimates. Percentage of naive T cells showed a strong correlation with TCR beta diversity.

CDR1 MNHEY and CDR2 SVGAGI come from the germline V gene. The CDR3 is 14 amino acids. It was with a sample-barcoded 5' primer and a J-beta primer mix that a second PCR of about 6 to 11 cycles was run. TCRdb re-derived calls from the 5' RACE reads in MiXCR, one entry per CDR3 protein. The table has 1.4 million to 1.5 million distinct CDR3 sequences, 35% to 45% seen once; the top ten hold 7% to 9%. For this clonotype: The target antigen is unknown.

The sequence derives from a woman between 18 and 29 years old in good health. Material for sequencing was blood. This sequence joins TRBV6-5 and TRBJ2-5, with D possibly being TRBD2 (7 bases). With the DNA end fitting TRBJ2-7 better, the J assignment may be wrong. The CDR3, as DNA: TGTGCCAGCAGTTATCCTAGCGGAGGGGGCGAGCAGTACTTC. Encoded protein: CASSYPSGGGEQYF.